The sequence of this TCR beta chain was determined in a study of blood T cell repertoires in COVID-19. V was clipped by 1 base and J by 0 bases; unmatched bases: 8. CDR1 is LNHDA and CDR2 is SQIVND in the germline V gene (reference sequence). CDR3 length: 18 amino acids. In the study's own analysis: Quantification of nucleated cells was approximated via reference gene primer amplification. The method was immunoSEQ multiplex PCR; TCRdb's version includes in-frame clones alone and lacks a portion of them. Clonal size and the V and J genes are those of that table, whereas D and trimming came from the DNA. The table lists some 200,000 clones, around 89% of them singletons. Cohort allocation depended upon clinical history that participants reported.

The chain links TRBV19 to TRBJ2-3; 9 bases fit TRBD2. The TCR sequence derives from a woman aged 30 to 39 who had recovered from COVID-19. Sequencing was performed on PBMCs or T cells enriched from blood (not recorded which). The CDR3 DNA follows: TGTGCCAGTAGTATAGCCCCGCCTAGCGGGGTTAGCACAGATACGCAGTATTTT. Translation gives CASSIAPPSGVSTDTQYF.